This T cell receptor (beta chain) was captured by sequencing in a study of glioma-infiltrating T cells after dendritic cell vaccination. Generated by immunoSEQ multiplex PCR, the TCRdb table keeps only in-frame clones and is missing some. The sample lists approximately 99,000 clones; more than 70% were seen once. Germline values: CDR1 SGHRS, CDR2 YFSETQ. The CDR3 totals 16 residues. The V and J ends lost 4 bases and 2 bases, in that order; junction bases with no gene match: 11. Time point specified: after dendritic cell vaccination, including at tumor progression/relapse. Only patients with spare fresh-frozen tumor and over two years of follow-up were included.

The chain carries TRBV5-1 and TRBJ2-5, with 7 positions matching TRBD1. Source: blood, taken after dendritic cell vaccination. This sequence was found in a human donor with glioblastoma. This chain's CDR3 is CASSPWAQGEQETQYF. Written as DNA, the CDR3 is TGCGCCAGCAGCCCTTGGGCGCAGGGGGAGCAAGAGACCCAGTACTTC.